These 21 T cell receptor beta chains originate from one sample sequenced in a study of OX40 agonist ivuxolimab in advanced cancers. Sequenced by immunoSEQ multiplex PCR; TCRdb stores in-frame clones only, minus some. The table records 70,000 to 95,000 clones, under 95% of them present only once. This material consisted of CD4+ or CD8+ T cells sorted from blood, taken in a trial of the OX40 agonist ivuxolimab. These receptors came from an adult with an advanced solid tumor such as melanoma, head and neck, liver or kidney cancer.

The CDR3 reads CASTMGRNSPRNNEQFF. For the CDR3, the DNA is TGTGCCAGCACCATGGGCCGAAACTCTCCTAGAAACAATGAGCAGTTCTTC. This sequence joins TRBV13 and TRBJ2-1; unclear D gene. Germline CDR1 is PRHDT and CDR2 is FYEKMQ (reference sequence). V lost 7 bases and J 5 bases, leaving 24 bases between the germline ends. The CDR3 covers 17 residues.

The chain links TRBV27 to TRBJ2-2; 8 positions agree with TRBD2. CDR3 length: 14 residues. Germline V gives CDR1 MNHEY, CDR2 SMNVEV (reference sequence). V was pared by 3 bases and J by 7 bases, with 4 bases of the junction left unmatched. This CDR3 reads CASSLGLGIGELFF. The CDR3 region has the DNA TGTGCCAGCAGTTTGGGACTAGGGATCGGGGAGCTGTTTTTT.

The chain links TRBV11-2 to TRBJ1-3; 8 positions agree with TRBD1. This CDR3 contains 18 residues. Germline V gives CDR1 SGHAT, CDR2 FQNNGV. Trimming cost V 5 bases and J 3 bases; bases outside gene matches: 15. CDR3 region: CASSPNSPTGADGNTIYF. CDR3 in DNA: TGTGCCAGCAGCCCTAACTCTCCGACAGGGGCGGATGGAAACACCATATATTTT.

The rearrangement joins TRBV4-3 to TRBJ1-1; no reliable D call. The germline V gene encodes CDR1 LGHNA and CDR2 YSLEER. The CDR3 is made up of 15 amino acids. V lost 0 bases to trimming and J lost 0 bases, with 8 bases between them. The CDR3 spells CASSQEYTMNTEAFF. CDR3 nucleotides: TGCGCCAGCAGCCAAGAGTATACCATGAACACTGAAGCTTTCTTT.

The table lists this clone with a count of one. The chain links TRBV27 to TRBJ2-2, with 7 bases lining up with TRBD1. V lost 2 bases, J lost 7 bases, and 7 bases stayed unmatched. Germline CDR1 is MNHEY and CDR2 is SMNVEV (reference sequence). The CDR3 runs 15 residues. The CDR3 bases are TGTGCCAGCAGTTTAATAGGGGGCGTCGGCGGGGAGCTGTTTTTT. It translates to CASSLIGGVGGELFF.

CDR3 bases: TGTGCCAGCAGCTTAGGGGGGACTAGCGGTAACACCGGGGAGCTGTTTTTT. It codes for CASSLGGTSGNTGELFF. This chain joins TRBV13 and TRBJ2-2; 11 positions match TRBD2. The CDR3 is 17 amino acids. Germline loops: CDR1 PRHDT, CDR2 FYEKMQ (reference sequence). V lost 0 bases, J lost 2 bases, and 2 bases stayed unmatched.

J is TRBJ2-7 and V is TRBV11-2; D unclear. This CDR3 contains 13 residues. With 5 bases removed from V and 5 bases from J, the gap between germline ends came to 13 bases. The germline V gene encodes CDR1 SGHAT and CDR2 FQNNGV. This chain's CDR3 is CASSHSVGNEQYF. The CDR3 DNA reads as TGTGCCAGCAGCCATTCGGTAGGAAACGAGCAGTACTTC.

This sequence joins TRBV29-1 and TRBJ1-2; 8 bases fit TRBD1. J gave up 0 bases and V 6 bases, and 3 bases lay outside the gene matches. The CDR3 consists of 13 residues. CDR1 is SQVTM and CDR2 is ANQGSEA in the germline V gene. The CDR3 DNA reads TGCAGCGTCCCAGGGGGCTCTAACTATGGCTACACCTTC. It specifies CSVPGGSNYGYTF. Full variable domain (missing parts from reference TRBV29-1 and TRBJ1-2): SAVISQKPSRDICQRGTSLTIQCQVDSQVTMMFWYRQQPGQSLTLIATANQGSEATYESGFVIDKFPISRPNLTFSTLTVSNMSPEDSSIYLCSVPGGSNYGYTFGSGTRLTVV.

The CDR3 spells CASSPWTANTGELFF. CDR3 nucleotide sequence: TGTGCCAGCAGCCCCTGGACAGCCAACACCGGGGAGCTGTTTTTT. The V and J genes are TRBV9 and TRBJ2-2, with a weak D call TRBD1 (6 bases). V lost 4 bases and J lost 2, with 12 bases in between. The CDR3 length is 15 residues. Germline V gene sequence: CDR1 SGDLS, CDR2 YYNGEE. Based on the CDR3 plus reference TRBV9 and TRBJ2-2, the full variable domain is DSGVTQTPKHLITATGQRVTLRCSPRSGDLSVYWYQQSLDQGLQFLIQYYNGEERAKGNILERFSAQQFPDLHSELNLSSLELGDSALYFCASSPWTANTGELFFGEGSRLTVL.

The J gene is TRBJ1-2, the V gene TRBV6-1, with D possibly TRBD1 on 5 matching bases. Trimming took 1 base from V and 3 from J, leaving 12 bases between them. Germline assignment: CDR1 MNHNS and CDR2 SASEGT. This CDR3 is 15 amino acids long. CDR3 coding DNA: TGTGCCAGCAGTGAAGGGGGACGCACCTACTATGGCTACACCTTC. Translated, it gives CASSEGGRTYYGYTF.

V is TRBV2 and J is TRBJ1-4; D is undetermined. Germline lookup yields CDR1 SNHLY and CDR2 FYNNEI. The CDR3 is 12 residues long. The germline V and J ends were trimmed by 3 bases and 7 bases, with 6 bases remaining between them. The chain's CDR3 is CASSDRLEKLFF. The CDR3 DNA reads as TGTGCCAGCAGTGACAGGCTTGAAAAACTGTTTTTT.

The rearrangement joins TRBV19 to TRBJ2-7; 8 nucleotides match TRBD2. The V and J ends lost 1 base and 3 bases, in that order; junction bases with no gene match: 2. The germline CDR1 and CDR2 sequences are LNHDA and SQIVND (reference sequence). The CDR3 loop spans 14 amino acids. The CDR3 DNA is TGTGCCAGTAGTATAGTCGGGACTAGCTACGAGCAGTACTTC. This translates into CASSIVGTSYEQYF.

The chain joins TRBV5-6 to TRBJ1-2; maybe TRBD1 (6 bases). The CDR3 runs 15 residues. Germline V gene lookup returns CDR1 SGHDT and CDR2 YYEEEE. V was cut by 0 bases and J by 3 bases, with 12 bases left in between. The CDR3 DNA sequence: TGTGCCAGCAGCTTGGTGGACAGAGGGGACTATGGCTACACCTTC. It is translated as CASSLVDRGDYGYTF. The full variable domain, rest sourced from reference TRBV5-6 and TRBJ1-2, is DAGVTQSPTHLIKTRGQQVTLRCSPKSGHDTVSWYQQALGQGPQFIFQYYEEEERQRGNFPDRFSGHQFPNYSSELNVNALLLGDSALYLCASSLVDRGDYGYTFGSGTRLTVV.

V is TRBV2 and J is TRBJ1-2, with 7 bases fitting TRBD1. After removal of 2 bases from V and 9 bases from J, the junction contained 6 bases not matched to a gene. Germline loops: CDR1 SNHLY, CDR2 FYNNEI. This CDR3 region has 13 residues. The DNA of the CDR3 is TGTGCCAGCAGTGAACATGACAGGGAGAGCTACACCTTC. As protein: CASSEHDRESYTF.

The V call is TRBV19, the J call TRBJ1-2; weak D call: TRBD1 (6 bases). V gave up 0 bases and J gave up 4 bases, with 15 bases separating them. This CDR3 has 16 amino acids. Germline V gene sequence: CDR1 LNHDA, CDR2 SQIVND (reference sequence). CDR3 amino acids: CASSIDGGQVGYGYTF. CDR3 nucleotide sequence: TGTGCCAGTAGTATAGATGGGGGGCAGGTCGGCTATGGCTACACCTTC.

The chain employs TRBV5-6 and TRBJ2-7; 8 bases agree with TRBD2. This CDR3 is 17 amino acids long. V dropped 4 bases and J dropped 7; count of bases not matched to a gene: 19. Per germline, CDR1 SGHDT and CDR2 YYEEEE. Here the CDR3 reads CASSPYPPSGGPGEQYF. CDR3 DNA: TGTGCCAGCAGCCCCTACCCCCCCTCGGGAGGGCCGGGTGAGCAGTACTTC.

A word on this clone: Distinct nucleotide sequences in the sample also encode this CDR3. The V call is TRBV5-6, the J call TRBJ2-7; D unresolved. V was shortened by 0 bases and J by 3 bases, with 4 bases between the two germline ends. Germline V gives CDR1 SGHDT, CDR2 YYEEEE. CDR3 length: 12 residues. DNA for the CDR3: TGTGCCAGCAGCTTGGGGGTCTACGAGCAGTACTTC. This gives the protein CASSLGVYEQYF. Filled out from reference TRBV5-6 and TRBJ2-7, the complete variable domain reads DAGVTQSPTHLIKTRGQQVTLRCSPKSGHDTVSWYQQALGQGPQFIFQYYEEEERQRGNFPDRFSGHQFPNYSSELNVNALLLGDSALYLCASSLGVYEQYFGPGTRLTVT.

The chain is built from TRBV19 and TRBJ1-5; TRBD1 aligns across 9 bases. Unmatched junction bases numbered 3, after V lost 3 bases and J lost 3 bases. The germline gives CDR1 LNHDA, CDR2 SQIVND (reference sequence). This CDR3 spans 15 amino acids. The CDR3 protein is CASSIGTGTNQPQHF. The CDR3 nucleotides are TGTGCCAGTAGTATCGGGACAGGGACCAATCAGCCCCAGCATTTT.

The J gene is TRBJ2-5, the V gene TRBV9, with 13 bases lining up with TRBD2. CDR1 is SGDLS and CDR2 is YYNGEE in the germline V gene. The CDR3 is 17 amino acids. After removal of 0 bases from V and 5 bases from J, the junction contained 7 bases not matched to a gene. In DNA, the CDR3 is TGTGCCAGCAGCGTAGAACTAGCGGGAGGGCCTGAGGAGACCCAGTACTTC. This gives the protein CASSVELAGGPEETQYF.

The rearrangement links TRBV15 to TRBJ2-5; D perhaps matches TRBD2 (5 bases). Trimming stripped 5 bases from V and 1 base from J, with 11 bases between. Germline V CDR1 and CDR2: LNHNV, YYDKDF (reference sequence). The CDR3 loop spans 14 amino acids. The CDR3 reads CATSPKEVQETQYF. The CDR3 DNA follows: TGTGCCACCAGCCCAAAGGAGGTCCAAGAGACCCAGTACTTC. Filled out from reference TRBV15 and TRBJ2-5, the complete variable domain reads DAMVIQNPRYQVTQFGKPVTLSCSQTLNHNVMYWYQQKSSQAPKLLFHYYDKDFNNEADTPDNFQSRRPNTSFCFLDIRSPGLGDTAMYLCATSPKEVQETQYFGPGTRLLVL.

V is TRBV27 and J is TRBJ2-3; the D is unclear. The CDR3 has 12 amino acids. From germline, CDR1 is MNHEY and CDR2 SMNVEV (reference sequence). V lost 3 bases, J lost 6 bases, and 7 bases lay in between. The CDR3 coding sequence is TGTGCCAGCAGTTTTGGGTCTGATACGCAGTATTTT. Its translation: CASSFGSDTQYF.